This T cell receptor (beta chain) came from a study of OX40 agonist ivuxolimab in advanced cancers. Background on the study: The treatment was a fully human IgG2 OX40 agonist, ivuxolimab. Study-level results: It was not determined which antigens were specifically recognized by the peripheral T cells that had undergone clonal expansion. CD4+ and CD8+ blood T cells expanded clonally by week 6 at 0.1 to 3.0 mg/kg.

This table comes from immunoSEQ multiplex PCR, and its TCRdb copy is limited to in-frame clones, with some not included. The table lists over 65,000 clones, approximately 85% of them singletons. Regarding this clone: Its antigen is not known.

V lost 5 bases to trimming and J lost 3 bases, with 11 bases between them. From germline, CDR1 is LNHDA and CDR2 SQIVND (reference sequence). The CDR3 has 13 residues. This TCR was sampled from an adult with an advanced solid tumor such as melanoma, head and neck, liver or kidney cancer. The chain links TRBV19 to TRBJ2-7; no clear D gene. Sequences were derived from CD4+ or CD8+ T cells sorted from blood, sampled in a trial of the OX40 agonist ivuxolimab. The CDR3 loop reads CASSLGGVYEQYF. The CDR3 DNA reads TGTGCCAGTAGTCTGGGCGGTGTCTACGAGCAGTACTTC.